These 16 T cell receptor beta chains originate from one sample sequenced in a study of blood T cells in healthy people across ages (dated by TCRdb to 2013 to 2016). Library creation used 5' RACE. This sample was sequenced with an Illumina HiSeq 2500. The second PCR ran for about 7 to 11 cycles and used a J-beta primer mix along with a sample-barcoded 5' primer. In-frame beta chains were kept once TCRdb had trimmed the public reads at Q25 with fastp and called clones with MiXCR. For every CDR3 protein sequence, its rows merge into one entry that carries the most common genes and DNA. The sample data list 710,000 or so distinct CDR3 sequences, and 22% of these were observed just once. The ten largest clones add up to 22% of the sample. Sample: blood. These receptor sequences come from an older man in good health.

This clonotype was seen many times. J is TRBJ2-4 and V is TRBV5-1; the D is unclear. Germline V gene lookup returns CDR1 SGHRS and CDR2 YFSETQ. The CDR3 consists of 11 residues. The V gene lost 1 base and the J gene lost 8 bases, with 4 bases spanning the gap. The CDR3 DNA reads TGCGCCAGCAGCTTGATGGACATTCAGTACTTC. The encoded protein is CASSLMDIQYF. Full variable domain (rest looked up from reference TRBV5-1 and TRBJ2-4): KAGVTQTPRYLIKTRGQQVTLSCSPISGHRSVSWYQQTPGQGLQFLFEYFSETQRNKGNFPGRFSGRQFSNSRSEMNVSTLELGDSALYLCASSLMDIQYFGAGTRLSVL.

CDR3 nucleotides: TGTGCCAGTACCCTGGGACAGCCGAACACCGGGGAGCTGTTTTTT. Translated, it gives CASTLGQPNTGELFF. The V and J genes are TRBV19 and TRBJ2-2; 7 nucleotides agree with TRBD1. Germline V gene sequence: CDR1 LNHDA, CDR2 SQIVND (reference sequence). V trimming: 7 bases; J trimming: 0 bases; junction bases outside the gene matches: 5. The CDR3 runs 15 residues.

The chain couples TRBV3-1 to TRBJ2-5; 8 bases match TRBD1. Germline values: CDR1 LGHDT, CDR2 YNNKEL (reference sequence). The CDR3 sequence is 14 residues long. Unmatched junction bases numbered 14, after V lost 4 bases and J lost 13 bases. The CDR3 DNA follows: TGTGCCAGCAGCCCCCGACAGGGGTTCGACGAGCGGTACTTC. Translated, it gives CASSPRQGFDERYF.

This sequence joins TRBV20-1 and TRBJ2-5, with D tentatively TRBD1 (6 bases). The CDR3 is 13 residues long. V shed 0 bases and J shed 9 bases, with 14 bases lying between them. Germline values: CDR1 DFQATT, CDR2 SNEGSKA (reference sequence). The CDR3, as DNA: TGCAGTGCTAGAGACTCGGACAGTCGGGCCCAGTACTTC. It encodes CSARDSDSRAQYF.

This clonotype was seen a few times. The V gene is TRBV5-1, the J gene TRBJ2-1; tentative D call: TRBD2 (5 bases). The CDR3 totals 16 residues. Germline values: CDR1 SGHRS, CDR2 YFSETQ. V was cut by 0 bases and J by 1 base, with 11 bases left in between. CDR3 nucleotide sequence: TGCGCCAGCAGCTTGGGGTGGAGGTCGTCCTACAATGAGCAGTTCTTC. Translated, it gives CASSLGWRSSYNEQFF.

This chain connects TRBV4-1 to TRBJ2-1; D is perhaps TRBD1 (5 bases). The CDR3 runs to 15 residues. Germline CDR1 reads MGHRA; CDR2 reads YSYEKL. V was pared by 5 bases and J by 0 bases, with 11 bases between. The CDR3 here is CASSTGSSSYNEQFF. The CDR3 DNA is TGCGCCAGCAGCACAGGTTCGAGCTCCTACAATGAGCAGTTCTTC.

This chain connects TRBV6-5 to TRBJ1-1; D might be TRBD1 (5 bases). The CDR3 runs 17 residues. Germline values: CDR1 MNHEY, CDR2 SVGAGI. Trimming removed 0 bases from V and 0 bases from J, with 14 bases in between. The CDR3 here is CASSYSPAGALNTEAFF. The CDR3 DNA reads TGTGCCAGCAGTTACTCACCCGCCGGGGCGTTGAACACTGAAGCTTTCTTT.

This clonotype was observed a single time. The chain combines TRBV27 with TRBJ2-1, with 9 bases matching TRBD2. Looked up from germline, CDR1 is MNHEY and CDR2 is SMNVEV (reference sequence). CDR3 size: 16 residues. The J segment lost 6 bases and the V segment lost 1 base, leaving 7 bases of the junction unmatched. The CDR3 DNA reads TGTGCCAGCAGTTTATGGGCTAGCGGGATGGGCAATGAGCAGTTCTTC. Translated: CASSLWASGMGNEQFF.

V and J are TRBV18 and TRBJ1-1, with 11 bases lining up with TRBD1. Germline V gene lookup returns CDR1 KGHSH and CDR2 LQKENI. The J segment lost 0 bases and the V segment lost 2 bases, leaving 5 bases of the junction unmatched. The CDR3 is 17 residues long. CDR3: CASSPGQGARLNTEAFF. CDR3 coding DNA: TGTGCCAGCTCACCAGGACAGGGGGCGAGGTTGAACACTGAAGCTTTCTTT.

The CDR3 sequence is CASSTQGLYGYTF. CDR3 sequence (DNA): TGTGCCAGCTCAACGCAGGGGCTCTATGGCTACACCTTC. The rearrangement links TRBV18 to TRBJ1-2, with D maybe TRBD1 (6 bases). The V gene's germline CDR1 is KGHSH and CDR2 LQKENI. The CDR3 length is 13 residues. V was clipped by 5 bases and J by 4 bases, with 11 bases between them.

In its sample, this clonotype was seen many times. V and J are TRBV27 and TRBJ2-7; perhaps TRBD2 as D (6 bases). The V gene lost 4 bases and the J gene lost 4 bases, with 14 bases spanning the gap. Looked up from germline, CDR1 is MNHEY and CDR2 is SMNVEV (reference sequence). The CDR3 loop spans 14 amino acids. CDR3 in amino acids: CASSWGVRGYEQYF. The CDR3 DNA follows: TGTGCCAGCAGTTGGGGGGTTCGAGGTTACGAGCAGTACTTC.

The chain joins TRBV20-1 to TRBJ2-5; 8 bases are a match to TRBD1. The J call is uncertain, as TRBJ2-1 better fits the DNA end. The CDR3 consists of 13 residues. The germline gives CDR1 DFQATT, CDR2 SNEGSKA (reference sequence). CDR3 in amino acids: CSAWTGTTNEQFF. The DNA of the CDR3 is TGCAGTGCCTGGACAGGGACAACGAATGAGCAGTTCTTC.

This clonotype appeared many times. The chain carries TRBV6-2 or TRBV6-3 and TRBJ1-2; TRBD1 agrees at 7 bases. The length of the CDR3 is 15 residues. CDR1 and CDR2 (germline): MNHEY, SVGEGT. J lost 7 bases, V lost 5 bases, and 13 bases had no gene match. The CDR3 DNA follows: TGTGCCAGCAGTCAAAGACCCAACAGGGGAGGTGGCTACACCTTC. Translating it yields CASSQRPNRGGGYTF.

This chain links TRBV6-5 with TRBJ2-5, with TRBD2 as a possible D gene (5 bases). Judging by the DNA end, TRBJ2-7 fits better; the J call may be wrong. Germline V gene lookup returns CDR1 MNHEY and CDR2 SVGAGI. The CDR3 is 15 amino acids. The CDR3, as DNA: TGTGCCAGCAGGGCGGGCATGATGGGGTCCTACGAGCAGTACGTC. Amino acid sequence: CASRAGMMGSYEQYV.

The CDR3 DNA follows: TGCAGCGTTCGACAGGCTTTAGCAGATACGCAGTATTTT. It is translated as CSVRQALADTQYF. The chain carries TRBV29-1 and TRBJ2-3; the D gene is possibly TRBD1 (6 bases). The V end was cut by 5 bases, the J end by 4 bases, with 13 bases between. Germline CDR1 SQVTM, CDR2 ANQGSEA. The CDR3 has 13 residues.

A remark on this clonotype: With a much larger clone just one base away, this may be a read error. The J gene is TRBJ2-3, the V gene TRBV9; 10 bases align to TRBD2. Unmatched junction bases numbered 6, after V lost 0 bases and J lost 5 bases. CDR1 is SGDLS and CDR2 is YYNGEE in the germline V gene. This CDR3 is 16 amino acids long. The CDR3 DNA is TGTGCCAGCAGCGTAGCGCCAGCGGGAGGGATAGATACGCAGTATTTT. Translation: CASSVAPAGGIDTQYF. Full variable domain (remainder filled in from reference TRBV9 and TRBJ2-3): DSGVTQTPKHLITATGQRVTLRCSPRSGDLSVYWYQQSLDQGLQFLIQYYNGEERAKGNILERFSAQQFPDLHSELNLSSLELGDSALYFCASSVAPAGGIDTQYFGPGTRLTVL.